One sample yielded the 26 T cell receptor beta chains listed below, sequenced in a study of T-cell memory formation after mild COVID-19. TCRdb reprocessed the 5' RACE reads via MiXCR and lists one record per CDR3 protein. The sample yields under 250,000 distinct CDR3 sequences, about 10% seen once. The sequenced material came from PBMCs or a T cell subset sorted from them (not recorded which). Receptor source: a man younger than 35 who had mild COVID-19 (a few samples of this study predate the infection). Cell type and time point are not known.

J is TRBJ1-2 and V is TRBV4-1; no firm D call. Germline V gene sequence: CDR1 MGHRA, CDR2 YSYEKL. The germline V and J ends were trimmed by 2 bases and 5 bases, with 9 bases remaining between them. CDR3 length: 13 residues. The CDR3 DNA reads TGCGCCAGCAGCCAACAGGAATCGTATGGCTACACCTTC. It specifies CASSQQESYGYTF.

The DNA for the CDR3 is TGTGCCAGCAGCTTGGCGCAGTGGGCACTGTTACTCTCTGGGGCCAACGTCCTGACTTTC. Protein product: CASSLAQWALLLSGANVLTF. The chain recombines TRBV5-5 with TRBJ2-6; D is ambiguous. The CDR3 is 20 amino acids. The V gene lost 0 bases and the J gene lost 0 bases, with 19 bases spanning the gap. CDR1 and CDR2 from the germline V gene are SGHKS and YYEKEE (reference sequence).

The rearrangement joins TRBV5-4 to TRBJ2-5; the D gene is possibly TRBD2 (6 bases). CDR1 is SGHNT and CDR2 is YYREEE in the germline V gene (reference sequence). V lost 0 bases, J lost 4 bases, and 10 bases lay in between. The CDR3 has 14 amino acids. The CDR3 nucleotides are TGTGCCAGCAGCTTGGGATTAGCGGCAGAGACCCAGTACTTC. This sequence encodes CASSLGLAAETQYF.

This clonotype was seen many times. The rearrangement links TRBV20-1 to TRBJ2-4; D unresolved. CDR3 length: 16 residues. Germline CDR1 and CDR2: DFQATT and SNEGSKA (reference sequence). Trimming removed 0 bases at V and 0 bases at J, with 12 bases between. The CDR3 DNA follows: TGCAGTGCTAGAGATCCCATGTCGCTAGCCAAAAACATTCAGTACTTC. Amino acid sequence: CSARDPMSLAKNIQYF.

This clonotype occurred a few times. CDR3 in DNA: TGTGCCAGCAGCTTTACTATCTACGAGCAGTACTTC. Translation gives CASSFTIYEQYF. The chain recombines TRBV14 with TRBJ2-7; D is ambiguous. Germline CDR1 reads SGHDN; CDR2 reads FVKESK. CDR3 length equals 12 residues. Trimming shortened V by 5 bases and J by 3 bases, and 8 bases separated the two germline ends.

This clonotype was detected only a few times. V is TRBV21-1 and J is TRBJ2-5; TRBD1, as called in the table, went unchecked against the DNA. TRBV21-1 is flagged as a pseudogene. The CDR3 runs to 16 residues. CDR3 loop: CASSKVSRGGLETQYF. The CDR3 region has the DNA TGTGCCAGCAGCAAAGTTAGCAGGGGAGGCTTGGAGACCCAGTACTTC.

The chain combines TRBV7-2 with TRBJ2-3; possibly TRBD1 for D (5 bases). The CDR3 has 13 amino acids. Germline CDR1 reads SGHTA; CDR2 reads FQGNSA. The V gene lost 5 bases and the J gene lost 3 bases, with 9 bases spanning the gap. The CDR3 DNA sequence: TGTGCCAGCAGCCCCCGACAGACAGATACGCAGTATTTT. Protein sequence: CASSPRQTDTQYF.

This clonotype was recorded at least ten times. The V gene is TRBV18, the J gene TRBJ1-2; unclear D gene. Trimming removed 0 bases at V and 4 bases at J, with 12 bases between. CDR3 length equals 15 residues. Per germline, CDR1 KGHSH and CDR2 LQKENI. The CDR3 spells CASSPPGRESYGYTF. The CDR3 DNA reads as TGTGCCAGCTCACCACCAGGGCGGGAGAGCTATGGCTACACCTTC.

This clonotype was counted at least ten times. The chain employs TRBV5-1 and TRBJ2-5; no firm D call. The germline V and J ends were trimmed by 5 bases and 1 base, with 15 bases remaining between them. The length of the CDR3 is 15 residues. The V gene's germline CDR1 is SGHRS and CDR2 YFSETQ. CDR3 nucleotides: TGCGCCAGCAGACGAGTAACCACATTCCAAGAGACCCAGTACTTC. Protein: CASRRVTTFQETQYF. Using reference TRBV5-1 and TRBJ2-5 for the parts outside the CDR3, the full variable domain is KAGVTQTPRYLIKTRGQQVTLSCSPISGHRSVSWYQQTPGQGLQFLFEYFSETQRNKGNFPGRFSGRQFSNSRSEMNVSTLELGDSALYLCASRRVTTFQETQYFGPGTRLLVL.

This clonotype was observed a handful of times. The DNA of the CDR3 is TGTGCCAGCAGTTTAATGCGGCAGTCCGAAGCTTTCTTT. This encodes CASSLMRQSEAFF. The chain recombines TRBV12-3 or TRBV12-4 with TRBJ1-1, with D uncertain. This CDR3 contains 13 residues. Trimming removed 2 bases from V and 8 bases from J, with 12 bases in between.

This clonotype was detected only a few times. This sequence joins TRBV12-5 and TRBJ2-3; the match to TRBD2 covers 10 bases. Germline V CDR1 and CDR2: LGHNT, FRNRAP. CDR3 size: 15 residues. The J segment lost 4 bases and the V segment lost 4 bases, leaving 5 bases of the junction unmatched. The CDR3 DNA sequence: TGTGCTAGTGGTTCGCTTCTAGCGGGGGCAGATACGCAGTATTTT. This codes for CASGSLLAGADTQYF.

The chain has TRBV7-6 and TRBJ2-5; D may match TRBD1 or TRBD2 (5 bases each). This CDR3 is built from 13 residues. Germline V gene data show CDR1 as SGHVS and CDR2 as FNYEAQ. Trimming removed 5 bases from V and 5 bases from J, with 12 bases in between. The CDR3 reads CASSMGVVETQYF. The CDR3 bases are TGTGCCAGCAGCATGGGGGTTGTGGAGACCCAGTACTTC.

This clonotype was seen ten or more times. The CDR3 DNA reads TGTGCCAGCAGCTTAAGGCAGGGGTTCACAGATACGCAGTATTTT. Protein: CASSLRQGFTDTQYF. This rearrangement joins TRBV7-3 to TRBJ2-3; a weak D match, TRBD1 (6 bases). The CDR3 contains 15 residues. V was cut by 1 base and J by 2 bases, with 10 bases left in between. Germline CDR1 is SGHTA and CDR2 is FQGTGA.

The chain employs TRBV6-1 and TRBJ2-7; D gene ambiguous. V gave up 1 base and J gave up 4 bases, with 8 bases separating them. CDR1 is MNHNS, CDR2 SASEGT, per germline. CDR3 size: 13 residues. The CDR3 region has the DNA TGTGCCAGCAGTGAAGGTTACCTTTACGAGCAGTACGTC. It is translated as CASSEGYLYEQYV.

In DNA, the CDR3 is TGTGCCAGCAGCCCTCGGACAGGGAAGAACACTGAAGCTTTCTTT. Translation gives CASSPRTGKNTEAFF. The V gene is TRBV5-4, the J gene TRBJ1-1, with 8 bases matching TRBD1. The V gene's germline CDR1 is SGHNT and CDR2 YYREEE (reference sequence). After removal of 4 bases from V and 1 base from J, the junction contained 6 bases not matched to a gene. The CDR3 is made up of 15 amino acids.

The rearrangement joins TRBV7-9 to TRBJ1-2; maybe TRBD1 (5 bases). Trimming shortened V by 5 bases and J by 2 bases, and 15 bases separated the two germline ends. The CDR3 is 15 residues long. In germline, CDR1 is SEHNR, CDR2 FQNEAQ (reference sequence). Here the CDR3 reads CASSHYRDRNYGYTF. DNA for the CDR3: TGTGCCAGCAGCCACTACCGGGACCGCAACTATGGCTACACCTTC.

The rearrangement links TRBV24-1 to TRBJ2-3; the D is unclear. Trimming removed 2 bases from V and 7 bases from J, with 6 bases in between. This CDR3 has 12 residues. CDR1 and CDR2 (germline): KGHDR, SFDVKD. The CDR3 nucleotides read TGTGCCACCAGTGATTCGTCGAATACGCAGTATTTT. Protein product: CATSDSSNTQYF.

This clonotype came up once. This chain connects TRBV9 to TRBJ1-1, with TRBD1 identical over 7 bases. Germline CDR1 SGDLS, CDR2 YYNGEE. This CDR3 is built from 13 residues. V trimming: 5 bases; J trimming: 6 bases; junction bases outside the gene matches: 7. This CDR3 reads CASRGQDDAEAFF. The CDR3 nucleotides are TGTGCCAGCAGAGGACAGGACGATGCTGAAGCTTTCTTT.

This clonotype was observed a handful of times. The chain combines TRBV20-1 with TRBJ2-3, with 8 bases matching TRBD2. Trimming removed 6 bases from V and 1 base from J; junction bases left unmatched: 0. CDR1 and CDR2 (germline): DFQATT, SNEGSKA (reference sequence). CDR3 length: 12 residues. The CDR3 reads CSARGGTDTQYF. DNA of the CDR3: TGCAGTGCGCGGGGGGGCACAGATACGCAGTATTTT.

This chain uses TRBV12-3 or TRBV12-4 with TRBJ1-2; weak D call: TRBD1 (5 bases). Trimming removed 4 bases from V and 8 bases from J, with 11 bases in between. The CDR3 loop spans 12 amino acids. CDR3 DNA sequence: TGTGCCAGCAGTTCCCAGGGAACCGGCTACACCTTC. Translating it yields CASSSQGTGYTF.

The chain combines TRBV5-1 with TRBJ1-1; weak D call: TRBD1 (5 bases). The V end was cut by 0 bases, the J end by 4 bases, with 10 bases between. The CDR3 extends over 14 amino acids. Germline V gene sequence: CDR1 SGHRS, CDR2 YFSETQ. This CDR3 reads CASSLGGDGTEAFF. The CDR3 DNA reads TGCGCCAGCAGCTTGGGAGGGGATGGCACTGAAGCTTTCTTT.

The rearrangement joins TRBV11-2 to TRBJ2-5; TRBD2 aligns across 9 bases. The germline V gene encodes CDR1 SGHAT and CDR2 FQNNGV. The CDR3 has 14 amino acids. Trimming at V came to 10 bases and at J to 3 bases, leaving 9 bases not matched to a gene. The CDR3 sequence is CATTTAGGKETQYF. The CDR3 DNA follows: TGTGCCACCACCACGGCGGGGGGGAAAGAGACCCAGTACTTC.

This clonotype was found a few times. V gene TRBV6-6 combines with J gene TRBJ2-1; D might be TRBD1 (6 bases). This CDR3 region has 12 residues. Trimming shortened V by 4 bases and J by 10 bases, and 11 bases separated the two germline ends. Germline CDR1 is MNHNY and CDR2 is SVGAGI (reference sequence). The CDR3: CASSSLQGEQFF. Here the CDR3 DNA reads TGTGCCAGCAGTTCCCTACAGGGAGAGCAGTTCTTC.

V is TRBV29-1 and J is TRBJ2-3; D is ambiguous. This CDR3 comprises 11 residues. Trimming stripped 8 bases from V and 7 bases from J, with 13 bases between. Germline CDR1 and CDR2: SQVTM and ANQGSEA. CDR3 in DNA: TGCAGCAAATTAAAAGGGAATACGCAGTATTTT. Its translation is CSKLKGNTQYF.

The V and J genes are TRBV2 and TRBJ2-5; D is unclear. Trimming shortened V by 1 base and J by 2 bases, and 5 bases separated the two germline ends. This CDR3 contains 13 residues. The germline V gene has CDR1 SNHLY and CDR2 FYNNEI. The CDR3, as DNA: TGTGCCAGCAGTGAAGTTTCTCAAGAGACCCAGTACTTC. Its protein is CASSEVSQETQYF. Full variable domain (remainder filled in from reference TRBV2 and TRBJ2-5): EPEVTQTPSHQVTQMGQEVILRCVPISNHLYFYWYRQILGQKVEFLVSFYNNEISEKSEIFDDQFSVERPDGSNFTLKIRSTKLEDSAMYFCASSEVSQETQYFGPGTRLLVL.

The rearrangement links TRBV28 to TRBJ2-5; possible D gene TRBD2, 6 bases. Germline-derived CDR1 and CDR2 are MDHEN and SYDVKM. Trimming shortened V by 5 bases and J by 5 bases, and 15 bases separated the two germline ends. There are 14 residues in the CDR3. The chain's CDR3 is CASSGIGRRETQYF. DNA of the CDR3: TGTGCCAGCAGTGGGATAGGGAGGAGGGAGACCCAGTACTTC.